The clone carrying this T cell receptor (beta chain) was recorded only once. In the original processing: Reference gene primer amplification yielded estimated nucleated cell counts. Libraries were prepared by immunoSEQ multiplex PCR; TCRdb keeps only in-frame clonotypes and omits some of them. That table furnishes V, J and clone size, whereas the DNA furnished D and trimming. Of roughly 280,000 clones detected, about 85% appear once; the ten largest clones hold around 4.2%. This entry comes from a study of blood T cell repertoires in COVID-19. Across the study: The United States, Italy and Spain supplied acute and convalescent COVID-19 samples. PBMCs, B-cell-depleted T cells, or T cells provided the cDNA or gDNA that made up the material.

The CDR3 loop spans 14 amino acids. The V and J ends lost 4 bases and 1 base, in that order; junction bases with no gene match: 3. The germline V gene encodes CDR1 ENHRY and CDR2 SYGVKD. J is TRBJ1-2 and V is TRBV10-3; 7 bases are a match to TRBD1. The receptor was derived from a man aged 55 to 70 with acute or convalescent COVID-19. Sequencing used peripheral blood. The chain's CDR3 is CAISGQGINYGYTF. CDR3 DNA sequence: TGTGCCATCAGTGGACAGGGTATTAACTATGGCTACACCTTC.